This entry concerns a single T cell receptor (beta chain). Its antigen is unknown. Per the original data handling: Junction-only sequences produced by ImmunoSEQ had no quality scores, so filtering differed. Sequencing was performed with immunoSEQ multiplex PCR; in TCRdb, only in-frame clones are kept and a portion is missing. Clonal size and the V and J genes are those of that table, whereas D and trimming came from the DNA. Of hundreds of thousands of clones listed, 95% to 98% are singletons. The data belong to a study of shared clonotypes between healthy human individuals. Overall study findings and caveats: Sequencing depth was expected to influence donor clonotype sharing. Though the depth was large, rarefaction showed that sorted-subset sequencing was incomplete.

The CDR3 covers 17 residues. Germline lookup yields CDR1 SGHRS and CDR2 YFSETQ. V lost 3 bases and J lost 4, with 21 bases in between. Naive CD8 cells lacked CD45RO and underwent positive selection for CCR7, leaving out terminally differentiated effector memory CD45RA+ cells. Sequencing input: naive CD8+ T cells sorted from blood. This sequence was found in a man aged 25-45 years in good health. The V call is TRBV5-1, the J call TRBJ2-3, with D tentatively TRBD1 or TRBD2 (6 bases each). The CDR3 sequence is CASSWSPGYREADTQYF. The DNA for the CDR3 is TGCGCCAGCAGCTGGAGTCCGGGATACAGGGAGGCAGATACGCAGTATTTT.